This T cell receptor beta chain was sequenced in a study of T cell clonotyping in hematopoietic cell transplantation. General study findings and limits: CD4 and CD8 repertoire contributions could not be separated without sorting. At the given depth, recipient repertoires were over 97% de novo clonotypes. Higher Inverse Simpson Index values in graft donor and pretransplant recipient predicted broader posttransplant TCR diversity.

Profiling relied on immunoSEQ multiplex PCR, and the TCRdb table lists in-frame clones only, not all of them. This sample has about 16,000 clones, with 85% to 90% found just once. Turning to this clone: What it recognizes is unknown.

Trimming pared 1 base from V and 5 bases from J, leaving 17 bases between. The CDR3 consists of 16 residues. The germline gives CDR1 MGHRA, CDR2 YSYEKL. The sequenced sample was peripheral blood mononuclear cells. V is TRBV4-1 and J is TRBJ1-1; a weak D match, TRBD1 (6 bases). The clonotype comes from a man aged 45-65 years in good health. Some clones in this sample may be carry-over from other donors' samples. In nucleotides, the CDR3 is TGCGCCAGCAGCCAAGGCGAGGGGGTGGAACGGACTGAAGCTTTCTTT. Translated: CASSQGEGVERTEAFF.